The entry below describes one T cell receptor (beta chain). The entry originates in a study of blood T cell repertoires in COVID-19. As for the study in general: Some COVID-19 samples were acute and others convalescent; all came from the United States, Italy and Spain. PBMCs, B-cell-depleted T cells, or T cells provided the cDNA or gDNA that made up the material.

Profiling relied on immunoSEQ multiplex PCR, and the TCRdb table lists in-frame clones only, not all of them. Here the sample spans about 100,000 clones, almost 80% being singletons. Germline V gene sequence: CDR1 LNHDA, CDR2 SQIVND (reference sequence). This CDR3 spans 16 amino acids. The germline V and J ends were trimmed by 7 bases and 3 bases, with 21 bases remaining between them. Input material: peripheral blood. This TCR came from a woman in her seventies with acute or convalescent COVID-19. The gene calls are TRBV19 and TRBJ1-2; the D gene is possibly TRBD1 (5 bases). CDR3 amino acids: CASIQGSIKEDYGYTF. CDR3 bases: TGTGCCAGTATTCAGGGCAGCATCAAAGAGGACTATGGCTACACCTTC.